A single sample gave rise to the 10 T cell receptor beta chains below, sequenced in a study of T-cell memory formation after mild COVID-19. TCRdb recomputed calls from the 5' RACE reads with MiXCR, one row per CDR3 protein. The table lists 540,000 or so distinct CDR3 sequences, around 20% of them singletons. The specimen was PBMCs or a T cell subset sorted from them (not recorded which). These TCRs come from an adult woman who had mild COVID-19 (a few samples of this study predate the infection). Cell type and time point are not known.

This clonotype was picked up many times. This chain links TRBV7-7 with TRBJ2-1; D perhaps matches TRBD2 (5 bases). The ends were cut back, 4 bases at V and 5 bases at J, with 12 bases in the middle. Germline V gene lookup returns CDR1 SSHAT and CDR2 FNYEAQ (reference sequence). The length of the CDR3 is 14 residues. Written as DNA, the CDR3 is TGTGCCAGCAGCTCTGGCACCGGGGACAATGAGCAGTTCTTC. Translation: CASSSGTGDNEQFF.

The V gene is TRBV20-1, the J gene TRBJ1-2; D is uncertain. V was shortened by 3 bases and J by 0 bases, with 14 bases between the two germline ends. CDR3 length: 15 amino acids. Germline assignment: CDR1 DFQATT and CDR2 SNEGSKA (reference sequence). In DNA, the CDR3 is TGCAGTGCTAGTGAAGGGAGTGGAGCTAACTATGGCTACACCTTC. Residues: CSASEGSGANYGYTF.

The V call is TRBV3-1, the J call TRBJ2-5; no firm D call. This CDR3 is 14 amino acids long. V dropped 5 bases and J dropped 2 bases, with 12 bases sitting between them. Germline V gene lookup returns CDR1 LGHDT and CDR2 YNNKEL (reference sequence). The CDR3 sequence: CASSSRTSQETQYF. CDR3 in DNA: TGTGCCAGCAGCTCCCGGACCTCACAAGAGACCCAGTACTTC.

V usage is TRBV6-1 and J usage is TRBJ1-2; D unclear. V was shortened by 4 bases and J by 4 bases, with 7 bases between the two germline ends. Looked up from germline, CDR1 is MNHNS and CDR2 is SASEGT. CDR3 length equals 12 residues. CDR3 nucleotide sequence: TGTGCCAGCAGTGGTCCGGGCTATGGCTACACCTTC. It specifies CASSGPGYGYTF.

This clonotype occurred a few times. This sequence joins TRBV29-1 and TRBJ2-5; D call uncertain. V lost 7 bases and J lost 3, with 9 bases in between. The germline V gene encodes CDR1 SQVTM and CDR2 ANQGSEA. This CDR3 is 11 amino acids long. The CDR3 DNA follows: TGCAGCGCAGATCGAGAAGAGACCCAGTACTTC. It is translated as CSADREETQYF.

The chain combines TRBV3-1 with TRBJ2-1; TRBD1 or TRBD2 may be the D gene (6 bases each). Trimming cost V 0 bases and J 5 bases, with 11 bases left between them. The CDR3 is made up of 15 amino acids. Germline V gene data show CDR1 as LGHDT and CDR2 as YNNKEL (reference sequence). The DNA of the CDR3 is TGTGCCAGCAGCCAAGATTGGGGGGCCCACAATGAGCAGTTCTTC. It codes for CASSQDWGAHNEQFF.

The chain recombines TRBV20-1 with TRBJ1-1; D uncertain. The CDR3 is 13 residues long. V gave up 6 bases and J gave up 5 bases, with 16 bases separating them. The germline V gene has CDR1 DFQATT and CDR2 SNEGSKA (reference sequence). CDR3 protein: CSAPNGGGTEAFF. The CDR3 region has the DNA TGCAGTGCGCCGAATGGAGGAGGAACTGAAGCTTTCTTT.

This rearrangement joins TRBV6-4 to TRBJ2-1; 8 positions agree with TRBD2. The V gene's germline CDR1 is MRHNA and CDR2 SNTAGT. The ends lost 2 bases at V and 6 bases at J; junction bases unmatched: 3. The CDR3 is 14 residues long. This CDR3 is CASSDEAGVNEQFF. The CDR3, as DNA: TGTGCCAGCAGTGACGAAGCGGGGGTCAATGAGCAGTTCTTC.

This clonotype was detected a few times. V and J are TRBV7-3 and TRBJ1-1; D uncertain. Germline CDR1 SGHTA, CDR2 FQGTGA. Trimming stripped 4 bases from V and 2 bases from J, with 14 bases between. This CDR3 has 15 amino acids. CDR3 residues: CASSSGVGLNTEAFF. The CDR3 DNA is TGTGCCAGCAGCTCCGGGGTGGGGTTAAACACTGAAGCTTTCTTT.

The rearrangement joins TRBV12-3 or TRBV12-4 to TRBJ1-6; no clear D. V lost 4 bases to trimming and J lost 1 base, with 14 bases between them. There are 17 residues in the CDR3. The DNA of the CDR3 is TGTGCCAGCAGTTCCTCGGGTTTCGGGTCCTATAATTCACCCCTCCACTTT. This gives the protein CASSSSGFGSYNSPLHF.